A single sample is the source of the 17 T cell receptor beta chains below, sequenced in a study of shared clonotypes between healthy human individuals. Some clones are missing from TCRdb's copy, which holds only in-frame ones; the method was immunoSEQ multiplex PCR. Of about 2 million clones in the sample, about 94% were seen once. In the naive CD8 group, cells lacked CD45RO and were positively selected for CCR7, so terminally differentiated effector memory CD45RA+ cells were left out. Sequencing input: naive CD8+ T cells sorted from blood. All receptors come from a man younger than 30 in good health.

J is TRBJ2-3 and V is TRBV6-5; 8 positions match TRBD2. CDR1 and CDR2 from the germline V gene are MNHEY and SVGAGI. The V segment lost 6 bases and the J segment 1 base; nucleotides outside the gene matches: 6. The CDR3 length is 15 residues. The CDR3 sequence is CASRPGRAGTDTQYF. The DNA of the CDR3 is TGTGCCAGCAGACCCGGGAGGGCCGGCACAGATACGCAGTATTTT.

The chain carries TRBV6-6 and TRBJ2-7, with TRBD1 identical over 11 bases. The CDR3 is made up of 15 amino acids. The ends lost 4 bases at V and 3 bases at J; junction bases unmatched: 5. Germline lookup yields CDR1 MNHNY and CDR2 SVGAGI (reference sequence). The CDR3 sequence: CASSFTGTGGYEQYF. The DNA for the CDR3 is TGTGCCAGCAGTTTTACCGGGACAGGGGGCTACGAGCAGTACTTC.

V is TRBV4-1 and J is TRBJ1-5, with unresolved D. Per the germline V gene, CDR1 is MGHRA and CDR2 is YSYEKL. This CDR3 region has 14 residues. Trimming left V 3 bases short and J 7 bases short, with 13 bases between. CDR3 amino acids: CASSHVQQGQPQHF. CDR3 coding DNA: TGCGCCAGCAGCCATGTCCAGCAAGGGCAGCCCCAGCATTTT.

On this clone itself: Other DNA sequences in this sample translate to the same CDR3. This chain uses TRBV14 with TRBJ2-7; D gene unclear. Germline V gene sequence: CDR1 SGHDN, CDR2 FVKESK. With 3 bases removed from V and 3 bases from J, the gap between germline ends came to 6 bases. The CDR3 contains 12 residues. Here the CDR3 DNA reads TGTGCCAGCAGCCAGGGGTACTACGAGCAGTACTTC. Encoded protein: CASSQGYYEQYF.

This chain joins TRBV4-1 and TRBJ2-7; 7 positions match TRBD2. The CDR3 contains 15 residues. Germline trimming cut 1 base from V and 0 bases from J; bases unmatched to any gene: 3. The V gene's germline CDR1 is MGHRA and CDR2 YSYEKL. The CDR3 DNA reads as TGCGCCAGCAGCCAAGGGGAGGGAAGCTCCTACGAGCAGTACTTC. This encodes CASSQGEGSSYEQYF.

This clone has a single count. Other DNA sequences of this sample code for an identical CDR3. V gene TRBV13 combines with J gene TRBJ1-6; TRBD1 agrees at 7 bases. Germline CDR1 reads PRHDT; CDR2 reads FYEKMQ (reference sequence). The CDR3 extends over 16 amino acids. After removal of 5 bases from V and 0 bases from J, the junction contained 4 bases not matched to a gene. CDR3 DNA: TGTGCCAGCAGCCCAGGGGGAAGCTCCTATAATTCACCCCTCCACTTT. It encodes CASSPGGSSYNSPLHF.

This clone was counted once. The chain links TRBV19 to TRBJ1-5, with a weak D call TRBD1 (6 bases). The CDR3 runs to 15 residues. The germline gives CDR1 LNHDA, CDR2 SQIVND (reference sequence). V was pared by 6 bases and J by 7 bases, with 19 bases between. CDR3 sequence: CASSPGQGRGQPQHF. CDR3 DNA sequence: TGTGCCAGTAGCCCCGGGCAGGGCAGGGGCCAGCCCCAGCATTTT.

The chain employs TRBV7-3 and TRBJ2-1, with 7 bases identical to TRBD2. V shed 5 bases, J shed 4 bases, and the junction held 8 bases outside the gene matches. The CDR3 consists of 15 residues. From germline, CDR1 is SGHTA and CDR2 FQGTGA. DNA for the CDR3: TGTGCCAGCAGCACCGGGACTACTTTATACAATGAGCAGTTCTTC. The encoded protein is CASSTGTTLYNEQFF.

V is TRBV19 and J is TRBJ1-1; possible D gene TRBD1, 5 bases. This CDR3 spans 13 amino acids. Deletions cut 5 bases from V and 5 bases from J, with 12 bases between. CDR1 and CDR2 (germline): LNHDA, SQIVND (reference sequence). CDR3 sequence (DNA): TGTGCCAGTAGTTCGGGGCTTCTGACTGAAGCTTTCTTT. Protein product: CASSSGLLTEAFF.

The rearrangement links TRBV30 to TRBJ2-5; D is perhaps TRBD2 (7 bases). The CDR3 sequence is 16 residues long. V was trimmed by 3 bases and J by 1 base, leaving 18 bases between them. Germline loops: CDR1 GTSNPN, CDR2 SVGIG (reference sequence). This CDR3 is CAWSPGGAISQETQYF. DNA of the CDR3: TGTGCCTGGAGCCCTGGGGGGGCCATCTCCCAAGAGACCCAGTACTTC.

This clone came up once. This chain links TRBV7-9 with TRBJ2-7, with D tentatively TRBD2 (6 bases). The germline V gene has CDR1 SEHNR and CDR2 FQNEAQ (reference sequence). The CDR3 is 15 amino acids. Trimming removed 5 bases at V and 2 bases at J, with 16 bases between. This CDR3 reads CASSPGAGSTYEQYF. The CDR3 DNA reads TGTGCCAGCAGCCCAGGAGCGGGTTCGACCTACGAGCAGTACTTC. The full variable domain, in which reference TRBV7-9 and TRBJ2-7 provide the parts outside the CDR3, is DTGVSQNPRHKITKRGQNVTFRCDPISEHNRLYWYRQTLGQGPEFLTYFQNEAQLEKSRLLSDRFSAERPKGSFSTLEIQRTEQGDSAMYLCASSPGAGSTYEQYFGPGTRLTVT.

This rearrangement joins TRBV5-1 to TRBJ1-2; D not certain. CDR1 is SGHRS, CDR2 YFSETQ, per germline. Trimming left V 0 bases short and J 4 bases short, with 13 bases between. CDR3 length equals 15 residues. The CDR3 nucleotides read TGCGCCAGCAGCTTGGAAGGGCAGTCCCTCTATGGCTACACCTTC. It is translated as CASSLEGQSLYGYTF.

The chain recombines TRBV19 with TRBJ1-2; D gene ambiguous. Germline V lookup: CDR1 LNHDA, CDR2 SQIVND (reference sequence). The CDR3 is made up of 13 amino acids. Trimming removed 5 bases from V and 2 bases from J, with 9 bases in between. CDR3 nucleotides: TGTGCCAGTAGTTTAACAGAAAACTATGGCTACACCTTC. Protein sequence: CASSLTENYGYTF.

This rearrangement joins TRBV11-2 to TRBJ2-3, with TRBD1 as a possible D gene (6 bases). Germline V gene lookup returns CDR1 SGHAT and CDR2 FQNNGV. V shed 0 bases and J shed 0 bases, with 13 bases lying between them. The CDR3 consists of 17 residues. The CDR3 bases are TGTGCCAGCAGCTTAGACTGGCAGGGGAAAAGCACAGATACGCAGTATTTT. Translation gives CASSLDWQGKSTDTQYF. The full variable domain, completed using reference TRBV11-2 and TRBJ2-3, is EAGVAQSPRYKIIEKRQSVAFWCNPISGHATLYWYQQILGQGPKLLIQFQNNGVVDDSQLPKDRFSAERLKGVDSTLKIQPAKLEDSAVYLCASSLDWQGKSTDTQYFGPGTRLTVL.

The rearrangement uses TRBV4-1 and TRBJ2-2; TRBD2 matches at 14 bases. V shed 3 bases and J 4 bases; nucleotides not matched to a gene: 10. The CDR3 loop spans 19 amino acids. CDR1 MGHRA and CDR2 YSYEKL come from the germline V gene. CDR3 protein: CASSHQPGLAGAGTGELFF. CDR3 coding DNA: TGCGCCAGCAGCCACCAACCGGGACTAGCGGGAGCCGGCACCGGGGAGCTGTTTTTT.

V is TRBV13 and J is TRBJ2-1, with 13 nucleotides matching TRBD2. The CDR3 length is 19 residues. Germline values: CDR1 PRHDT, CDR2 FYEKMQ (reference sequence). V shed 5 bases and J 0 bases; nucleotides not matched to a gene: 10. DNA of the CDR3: TGTGCCAGCAGCAACGAGGGACTAGCGGGACTCAGCTCCTACAATGAGCAGTTCTTC. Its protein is CASSNEGLAGLSSYNEQFF.

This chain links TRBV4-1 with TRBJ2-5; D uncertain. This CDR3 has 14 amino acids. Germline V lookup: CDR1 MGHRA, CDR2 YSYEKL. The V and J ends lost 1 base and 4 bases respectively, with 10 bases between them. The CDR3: CASSQVRSAETQYF. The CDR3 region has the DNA TGCGCCAGCAGCCAAGTCCGGAGCGCAGAGACCCAGTACTTC.